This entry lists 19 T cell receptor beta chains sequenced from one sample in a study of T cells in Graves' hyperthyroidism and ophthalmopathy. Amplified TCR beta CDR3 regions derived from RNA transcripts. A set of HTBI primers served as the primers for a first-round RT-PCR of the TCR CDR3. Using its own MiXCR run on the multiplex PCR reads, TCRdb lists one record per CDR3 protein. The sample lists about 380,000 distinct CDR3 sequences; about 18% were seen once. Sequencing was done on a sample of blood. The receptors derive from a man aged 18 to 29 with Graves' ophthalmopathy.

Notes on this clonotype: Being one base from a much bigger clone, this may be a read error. The CDR3 loop is CASSFDRNTEAFF. The CDR3 bases are TGTGCCAGCAGCTTCGACCGGAACACTGAAGCTTTCTTT. The chain links TRBV11-3 to TRBJ1-1; D remains ambiguous. The CDR3 extends over 13 amino acids. Trimming left V 3 bases short and J 1 base short, with 6 bases between. CDR1 and CDR2 from the germline V gene are SGHNT and YENEEA.

The CDR3 here is CASSTEQGLQTGNTIYF. In nucleotides, the CDR3 is TGTGCCAGCAGTACAGAACAGGGCCTGCAAACCGGAAACACCATATATTTT. The chain combines TRBV6-2 or TRBV6-3 with TRBJ1-3; D perhaps matches TRBD1 (6 bases). V lost 5 bases and J lost 4, with 21 bases in between. The CDR3 is 17 residues long. The germline V gene encodes CDR1 MNHEY and CDR2 SVGEGT.

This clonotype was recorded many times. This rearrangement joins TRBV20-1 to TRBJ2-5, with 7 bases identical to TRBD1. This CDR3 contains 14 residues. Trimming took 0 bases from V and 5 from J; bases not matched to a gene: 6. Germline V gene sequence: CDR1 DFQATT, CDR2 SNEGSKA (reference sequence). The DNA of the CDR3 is TGCAGTGCTAGAGACGACAGGGCCTGGGAGACCCAGTACTTC. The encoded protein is CSARDDRAWETQYF.

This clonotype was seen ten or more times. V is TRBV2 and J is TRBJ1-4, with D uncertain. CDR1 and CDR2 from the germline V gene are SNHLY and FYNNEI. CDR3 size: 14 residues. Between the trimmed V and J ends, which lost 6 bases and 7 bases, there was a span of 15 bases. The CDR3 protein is CASRVSGGSEKLFF. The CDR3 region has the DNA TGTGCCAGCAGGGTCTCGGGCGGGAGTGAAAAACTGTTTTTT.

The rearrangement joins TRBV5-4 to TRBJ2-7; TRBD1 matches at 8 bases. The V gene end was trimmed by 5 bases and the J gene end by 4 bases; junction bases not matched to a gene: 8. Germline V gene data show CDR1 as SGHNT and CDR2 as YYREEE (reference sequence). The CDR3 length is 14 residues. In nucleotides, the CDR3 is TGTGCCAGCAGACGTGCAGGGGGCCTTTACGAGCAGTACTTC. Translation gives CASRRAGGLYEQYF.

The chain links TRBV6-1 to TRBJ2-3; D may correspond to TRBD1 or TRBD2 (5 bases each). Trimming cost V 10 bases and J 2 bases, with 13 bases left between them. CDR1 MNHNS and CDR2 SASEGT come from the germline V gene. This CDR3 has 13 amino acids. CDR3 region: CATGDAFTDTQYF. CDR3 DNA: TGTGCCACCGGGGACGCTTTCACAGATACGCAGTATTTT.

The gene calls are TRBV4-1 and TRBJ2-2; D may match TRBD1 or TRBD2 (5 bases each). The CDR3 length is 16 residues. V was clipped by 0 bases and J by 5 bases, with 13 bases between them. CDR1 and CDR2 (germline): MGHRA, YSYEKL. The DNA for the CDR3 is TGCGCCAGCAGCCAAGATGGAGGACACCAGACCGGGGAGCTGTTTTTT. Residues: CASSQDGGHQTGELFF.

As DNA, the CDR3 is TGTGCCAGCAGCTGGACAGGGGGCGTTGGCTACACCTTC. This codes for CASSWTGGVGYTF. V is TRBV3-1 and J is TRBJ1-2; 11 nucleotides align to TRBD1. J lost 7 bases, V lost 5 bases, and 3 bases had no gene match. This CDR3 is 13 amino acids long. Germline values: CDR1 LGHDT, CDR2 YNNKEL (reference sequence).

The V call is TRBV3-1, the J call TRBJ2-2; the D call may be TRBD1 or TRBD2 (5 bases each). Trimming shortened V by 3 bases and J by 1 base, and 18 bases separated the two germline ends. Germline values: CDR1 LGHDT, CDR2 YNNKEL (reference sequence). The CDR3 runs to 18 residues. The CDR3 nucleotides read TGTGCCAGCAGCCAGAGGGACCGAAGTGGGTGGAACACCGGGGAGCTGTTTTTT. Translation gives CASSQRDRSGWNTGELFF.

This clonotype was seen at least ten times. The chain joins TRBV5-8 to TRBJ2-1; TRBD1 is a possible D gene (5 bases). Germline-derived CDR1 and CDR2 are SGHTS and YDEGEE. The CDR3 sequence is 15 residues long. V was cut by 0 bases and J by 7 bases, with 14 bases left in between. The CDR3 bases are TGTGCCAGCAGCTTGGAGGTGGTTCAGGGTAATGAGCAGTTCTTC. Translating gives CASSLEVVQGNEQFF.

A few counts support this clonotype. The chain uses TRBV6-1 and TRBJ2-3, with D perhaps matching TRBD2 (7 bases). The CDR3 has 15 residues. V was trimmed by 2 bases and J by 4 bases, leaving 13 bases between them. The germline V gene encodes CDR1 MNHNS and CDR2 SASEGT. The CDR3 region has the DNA TGTGCCAGCAGTGAACAGGGAGGGGGAGCAGATACGCAGTATTTT. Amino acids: CASSEQGGGADTQYF.

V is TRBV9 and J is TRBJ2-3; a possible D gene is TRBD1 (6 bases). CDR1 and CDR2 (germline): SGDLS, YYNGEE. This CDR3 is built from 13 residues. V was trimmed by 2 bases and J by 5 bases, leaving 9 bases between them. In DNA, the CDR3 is TGTGCCAGCAGCGTCCAGGGACAAGATACGCAGTATTTT. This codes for CASSVQGQDTQYF.

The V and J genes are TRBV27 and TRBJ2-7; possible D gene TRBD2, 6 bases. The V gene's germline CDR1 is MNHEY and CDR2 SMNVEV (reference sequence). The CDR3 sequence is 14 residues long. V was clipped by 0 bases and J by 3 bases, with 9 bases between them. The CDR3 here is CASSLSGGFYEQYF. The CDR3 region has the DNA TGTGCCAGCAGTTTATCGGGGGGATTCTACGAGCAGTACTTC.

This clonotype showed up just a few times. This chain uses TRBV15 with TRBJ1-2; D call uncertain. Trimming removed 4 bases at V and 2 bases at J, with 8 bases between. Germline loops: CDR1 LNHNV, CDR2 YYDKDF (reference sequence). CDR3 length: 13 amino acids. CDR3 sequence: CATSNARNYGYTF. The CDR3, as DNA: TGTGCCACCAGCAACGCTCGGAACTATGGCTACACCTTC.

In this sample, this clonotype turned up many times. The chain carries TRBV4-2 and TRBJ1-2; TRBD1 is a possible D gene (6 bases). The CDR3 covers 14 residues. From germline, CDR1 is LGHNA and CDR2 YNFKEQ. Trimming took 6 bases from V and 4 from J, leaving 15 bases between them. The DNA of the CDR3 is TGTGCCAGCAGAAAGACCGGGACATTCTATGGCTACACCTTC. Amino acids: CASRKTGTFYGYTF.

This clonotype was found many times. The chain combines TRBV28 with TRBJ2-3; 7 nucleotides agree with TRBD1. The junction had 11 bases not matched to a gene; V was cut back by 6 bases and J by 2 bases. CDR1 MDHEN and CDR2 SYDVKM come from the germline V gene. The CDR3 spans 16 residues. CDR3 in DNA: TGTGCCAGCAGCAAGGCAGGGACAGCCAACACAGATACGCAGTATTTT. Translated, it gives CASSKAGTANTDTQYF.

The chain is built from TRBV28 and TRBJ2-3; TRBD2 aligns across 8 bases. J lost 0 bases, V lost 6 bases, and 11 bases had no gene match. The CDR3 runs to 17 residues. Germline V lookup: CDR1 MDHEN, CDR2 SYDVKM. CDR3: CASSLNLSGKSTDTQYF. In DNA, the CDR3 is TGTGCCAGCAGCCTAAACCTTAGCGGGAAGAGCACAGATACGCAGTATTTT.

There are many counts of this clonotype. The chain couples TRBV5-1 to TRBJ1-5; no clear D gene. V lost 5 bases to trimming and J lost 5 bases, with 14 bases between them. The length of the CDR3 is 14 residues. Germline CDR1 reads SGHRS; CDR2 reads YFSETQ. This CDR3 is CASRPGGEDQPQHF. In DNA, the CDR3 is TGCGCCAGCAGGCCGGGCGGAGAGGATCAGCCCCAGCATTTT.

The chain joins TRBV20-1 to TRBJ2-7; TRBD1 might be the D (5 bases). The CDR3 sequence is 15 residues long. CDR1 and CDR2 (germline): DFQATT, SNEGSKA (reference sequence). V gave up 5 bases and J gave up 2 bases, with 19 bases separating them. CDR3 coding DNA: TGCAGTGCTGCCACTTCTACAGGTTCCGCCTACGAGCAGTACTTC. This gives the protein CSAATSTGSAYEQYF.